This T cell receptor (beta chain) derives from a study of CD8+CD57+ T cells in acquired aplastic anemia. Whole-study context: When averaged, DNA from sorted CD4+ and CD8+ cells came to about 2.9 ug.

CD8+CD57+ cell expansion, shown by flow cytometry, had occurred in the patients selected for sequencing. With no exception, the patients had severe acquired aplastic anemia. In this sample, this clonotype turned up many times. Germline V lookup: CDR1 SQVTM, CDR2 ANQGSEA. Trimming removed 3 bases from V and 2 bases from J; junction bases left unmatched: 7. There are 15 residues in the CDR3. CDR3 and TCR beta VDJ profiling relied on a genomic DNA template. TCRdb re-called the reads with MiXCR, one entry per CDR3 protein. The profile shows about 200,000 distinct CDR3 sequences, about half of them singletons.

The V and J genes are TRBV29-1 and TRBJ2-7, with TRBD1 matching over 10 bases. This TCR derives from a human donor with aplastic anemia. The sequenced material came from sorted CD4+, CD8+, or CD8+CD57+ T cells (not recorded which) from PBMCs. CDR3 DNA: TGCAGCGTTGACGGGACAGGGGAGTACCCCTACGAGCAGTACTTC. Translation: CSVDGTGEYPYEQYF.